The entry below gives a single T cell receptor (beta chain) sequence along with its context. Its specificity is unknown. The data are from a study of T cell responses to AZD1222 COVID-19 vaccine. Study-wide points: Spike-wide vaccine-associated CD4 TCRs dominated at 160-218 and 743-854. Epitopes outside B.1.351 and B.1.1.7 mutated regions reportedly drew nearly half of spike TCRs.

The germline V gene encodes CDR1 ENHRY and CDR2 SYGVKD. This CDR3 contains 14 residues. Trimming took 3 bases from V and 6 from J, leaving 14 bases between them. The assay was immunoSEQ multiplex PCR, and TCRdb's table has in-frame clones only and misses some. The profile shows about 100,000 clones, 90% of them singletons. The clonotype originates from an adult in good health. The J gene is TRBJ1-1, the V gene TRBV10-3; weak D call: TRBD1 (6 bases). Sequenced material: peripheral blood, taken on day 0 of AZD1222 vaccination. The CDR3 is CAISDSGAFAEAFF. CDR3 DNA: TGTGCCATCAGTGACTCAGGGGCATTCGCTGAAGCTTTCTTT.